This paragraph reports one T cell receptor beta chain. There is no known antigen for this receptor. No base qualities exist here, and no much larger clone lies one base off it. The sample originates from a study of chemoradiotherapy in HPV16-positive cancers (dated by TCRdb to the early 2020s). A note on the overall study: Candidate HPV-specific T-cell clones and common TCR motifs were defined by functional T-cell assays performed on cells from a couple of HPV16-positive patients. The study asked whether T-cell immunity to the HPV oncoproteins E6 and E7 changes during chemoradiotherapy and whether this immunity affects survival. The candidate HPV-specific TCRs and motifs were subsequently tracked in TCR repertoires obtained from roughly 90 patients with HPV-related cancers. Study-wide findings and limitations: Expansion of candidate HPV-specific clones and E7-related TCR motifs was observed in the tumor microenvironment during treatment, whereas no such expansion was observed for non-HPV-specific T cells. In HPV16-positive patients, expansion of HPV-responsive T cells during chemoradiotherapy was associated with improved recurrence-free survival. The functional definition of HPV-specific T cells was derived from only a couple of HPV16-positive patients, and the survival association was reported for HPV16-positive patients.

The V end gives up 7 bases and the J end 5 bases, leaving 8 bases in the junction not matched to a gene. CDR1 and CDR2, per the germline V gene, are ENHRY and SYGVKD. The CDR3 sequence holds 14 residues, the cysteine and phenylalanine included. This entry keeps only the CDR3 DNA: 42 bases, framed from base 1. The library came from the immunoSEQ multiplex PCR assay. TCRdb provides this immuneACCESS table in a form limited to in-frame rearrangements. Some clones are lacking; in checked studies, under half of them reflect an unresolved V gene, and why the rest are absent is not known. In all, the sample holds about 32,000 clones, and around 88% of those were seen once. The leading ten clones occupy 4.8% of the sample. Because repertoires were sampled repeatedly during chemoradiotherapy, clonal expansion in the tumor microenvironment could be followed.

This clonotype originated in a human donor with HPV-associated anogenital cancer. The rearranged chain carries TRBV10-3 and TRBJ1-1; a stretch of 9 junction bases matches TRBD1. The specimen comprised blood, sampled from a patient who underwent chemoradiotherapy. This receptor carries the CDR3 CAITATGGDTEAFF. The sequenced DNA is TGTGCCATCACTGCGACAGGGGGGGATACTGAAGCTTTCTTT.